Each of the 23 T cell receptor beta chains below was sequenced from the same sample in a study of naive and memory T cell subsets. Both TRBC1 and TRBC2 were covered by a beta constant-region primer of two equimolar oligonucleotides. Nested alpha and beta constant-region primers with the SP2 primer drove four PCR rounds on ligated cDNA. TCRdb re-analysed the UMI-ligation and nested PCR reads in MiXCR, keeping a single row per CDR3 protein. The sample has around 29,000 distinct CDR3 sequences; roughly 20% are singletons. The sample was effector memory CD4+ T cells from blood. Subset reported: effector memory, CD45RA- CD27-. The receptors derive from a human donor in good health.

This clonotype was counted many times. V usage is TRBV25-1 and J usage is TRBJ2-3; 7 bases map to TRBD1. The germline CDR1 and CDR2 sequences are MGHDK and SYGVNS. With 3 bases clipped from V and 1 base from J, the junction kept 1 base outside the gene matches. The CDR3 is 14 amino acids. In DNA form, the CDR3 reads TGTGCCAGCAGTGACGACAGGGGCACAGATACGCAGTATTTT. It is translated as CASSDDRGTDTQYF.

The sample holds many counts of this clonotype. The CDR3 loop is CSARPFGGSDEKLFF. As DNA, the CDR3 is TGCAGTGCTAGACCCTTCGGGGGTAGCGATGAAAAACTGTTTTTT. The J gene is TRBJ1-4, the V gene TRBV20-1; D perhaps matches TRBD1 (5 bases). The germline V and J ends were trimmed by 2 bases and 6 bases, with 16 bases remaining between them. In germline, CDR1 is DFQATT, CDR2 SNEGSKA (reference sequence). There are 15 residues in the CDR3.

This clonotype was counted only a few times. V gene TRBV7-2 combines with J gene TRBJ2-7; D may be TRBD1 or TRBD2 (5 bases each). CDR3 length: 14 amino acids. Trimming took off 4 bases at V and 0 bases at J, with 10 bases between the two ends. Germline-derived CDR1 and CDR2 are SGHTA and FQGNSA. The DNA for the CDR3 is TGTGCCAGCAGCTCTGGGGGAAGCTCCTACGAGCAGTACTTC. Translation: CASSSGGSSYEQYF.

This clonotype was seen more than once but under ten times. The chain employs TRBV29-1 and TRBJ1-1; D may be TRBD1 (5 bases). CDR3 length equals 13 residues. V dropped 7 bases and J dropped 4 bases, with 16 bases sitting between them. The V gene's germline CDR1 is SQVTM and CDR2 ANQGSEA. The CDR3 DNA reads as TGCAGCGCTTACGACACCGGGGGCACTGAAGCTTTCTTT. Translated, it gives CSAYDTGGTEAFF.

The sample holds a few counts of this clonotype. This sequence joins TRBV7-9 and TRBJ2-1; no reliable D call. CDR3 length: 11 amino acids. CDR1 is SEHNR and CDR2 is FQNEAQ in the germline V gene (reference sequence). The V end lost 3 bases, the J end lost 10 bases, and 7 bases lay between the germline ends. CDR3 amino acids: CASSLAREQFF. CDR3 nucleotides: TGTGCCAGCAGCTTGGCCCGGGAGCAGTTCTTC.

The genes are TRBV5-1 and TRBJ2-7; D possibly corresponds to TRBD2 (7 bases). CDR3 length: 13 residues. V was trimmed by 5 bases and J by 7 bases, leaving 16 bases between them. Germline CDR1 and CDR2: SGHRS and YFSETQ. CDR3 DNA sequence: TGCGCCAGCAGATTCAACGGGGGGACAGAGCAGTACTTC. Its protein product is CASRFNGGTEQYF.

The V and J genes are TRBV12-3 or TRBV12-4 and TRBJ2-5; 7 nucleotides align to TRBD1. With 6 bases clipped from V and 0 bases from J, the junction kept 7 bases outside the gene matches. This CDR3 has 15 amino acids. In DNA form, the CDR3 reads TGTGCCAGCAGACCGGACAGGAATAACCAAGAGACCCAGTACTTC. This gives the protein CASRPDRNNQETQYF.

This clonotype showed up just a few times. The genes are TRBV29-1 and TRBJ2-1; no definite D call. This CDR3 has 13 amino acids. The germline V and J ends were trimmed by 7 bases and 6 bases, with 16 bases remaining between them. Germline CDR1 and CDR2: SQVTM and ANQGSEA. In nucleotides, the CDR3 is TGCAGCGGAGTAACCCGTTTGGGCAATGAGCAGTTCTTC. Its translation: CSGVTRLGNEQFF.

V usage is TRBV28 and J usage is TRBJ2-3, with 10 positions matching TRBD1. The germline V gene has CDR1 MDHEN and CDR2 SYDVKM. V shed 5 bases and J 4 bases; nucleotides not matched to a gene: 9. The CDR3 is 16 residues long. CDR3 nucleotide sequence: TGTGCCAGCAGTCCACTGGGACAGGGGAGCGCAGATACGCAGTATTTT. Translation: CASSPLGQGSADTQYF.

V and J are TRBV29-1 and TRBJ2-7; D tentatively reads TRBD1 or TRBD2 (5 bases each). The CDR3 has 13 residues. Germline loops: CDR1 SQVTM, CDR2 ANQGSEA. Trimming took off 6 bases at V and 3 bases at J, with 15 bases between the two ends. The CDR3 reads CSVKDWGDYEQYF. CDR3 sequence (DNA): TGCAGCGTCAAGGACTGGGGCGACTACGAGCAGTACTTC.

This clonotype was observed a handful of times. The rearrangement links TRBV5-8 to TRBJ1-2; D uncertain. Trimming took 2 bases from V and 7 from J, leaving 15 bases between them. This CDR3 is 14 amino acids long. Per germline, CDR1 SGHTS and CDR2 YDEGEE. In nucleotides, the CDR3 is TGTGCCAGCAGCTTTTGGCTTCAAGGGTTTGGCTACACCTTC. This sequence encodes CASSFWLQGFGYTF.

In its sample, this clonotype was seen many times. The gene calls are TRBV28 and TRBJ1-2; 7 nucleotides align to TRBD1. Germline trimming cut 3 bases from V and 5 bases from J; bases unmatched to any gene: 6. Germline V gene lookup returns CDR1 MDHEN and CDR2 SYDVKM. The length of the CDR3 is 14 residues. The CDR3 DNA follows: TGTGCCAGCAGTTTGCCGGCAGGGGGGTATGGCTACACCTTC. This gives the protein CASSLPAGGYGYTF.

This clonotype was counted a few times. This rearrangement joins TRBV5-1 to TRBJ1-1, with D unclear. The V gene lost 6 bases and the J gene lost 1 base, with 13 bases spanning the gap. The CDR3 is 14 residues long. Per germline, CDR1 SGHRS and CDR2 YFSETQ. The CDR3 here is CASIPNTANTEAFF. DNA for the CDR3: TGCGCCAGCATCCCAAATACGGCGAACACTGAAGCTTTCTTT. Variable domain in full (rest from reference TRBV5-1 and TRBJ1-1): KAGVTQTPRYLIKTRGQQVTLSCSPISGHRSVSWYQQTPGQGLQFLFEYFSETQRNKGNFPGRFSGRQFSNSRSEMNVSTLELGDSALYLCASIPNTANTEAFFGQGTRLTVV.

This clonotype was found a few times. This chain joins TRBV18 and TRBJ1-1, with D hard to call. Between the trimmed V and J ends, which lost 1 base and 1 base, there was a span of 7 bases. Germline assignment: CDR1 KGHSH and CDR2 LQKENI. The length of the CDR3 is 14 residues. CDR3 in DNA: TGTGCCAGCTCACCACAGACCAGGAACACTGAAGCTTTCTTT. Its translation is CASSPQTRNTEAFF.

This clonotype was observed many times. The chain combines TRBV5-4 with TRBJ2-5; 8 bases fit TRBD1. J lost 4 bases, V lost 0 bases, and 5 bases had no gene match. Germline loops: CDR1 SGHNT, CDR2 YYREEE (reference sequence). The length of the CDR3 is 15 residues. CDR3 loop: CASSLAQGAGETQYF. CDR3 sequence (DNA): TGTGCCAGCAGCTTGGCTCAGGGGGCCGGAGAGACCCAGTACTTC.

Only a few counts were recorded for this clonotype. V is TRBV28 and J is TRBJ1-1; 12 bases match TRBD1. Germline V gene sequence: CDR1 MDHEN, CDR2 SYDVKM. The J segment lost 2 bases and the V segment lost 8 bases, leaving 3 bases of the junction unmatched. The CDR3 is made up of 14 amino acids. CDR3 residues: CASRDRGHNTEAFF. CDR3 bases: TGTGCCAGCCGGGACAGGGGGCACAACACTGAAGCTTTCTTT. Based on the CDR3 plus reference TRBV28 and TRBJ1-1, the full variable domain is DVKVTQSSRYLVKRTGEKVFLECVQDMDHENMFWYRQDPGLGLRLIYFSYDVKMKEKGDIPEGYSVSREKKERFSLILESASTNQTSMYLCASRDRGHNTEAFFGQGTRLTVV.

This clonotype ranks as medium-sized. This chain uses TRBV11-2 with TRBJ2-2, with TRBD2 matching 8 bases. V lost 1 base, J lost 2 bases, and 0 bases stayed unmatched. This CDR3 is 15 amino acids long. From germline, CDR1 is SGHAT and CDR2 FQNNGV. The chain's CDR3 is CASSLVAGNTGELFF. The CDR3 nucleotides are TGTGCCAGCAGCTTAGTAGCGGGAAACACCGGGGAGCTGTTTTTT.

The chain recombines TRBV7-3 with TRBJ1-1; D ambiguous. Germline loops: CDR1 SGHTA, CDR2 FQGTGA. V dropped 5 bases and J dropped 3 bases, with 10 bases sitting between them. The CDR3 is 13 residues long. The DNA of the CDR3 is TGTGCCAGCAGCCAGCAGGTCGACACTGAAGCTTTCTTT. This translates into CASSQQVDTEAFF.

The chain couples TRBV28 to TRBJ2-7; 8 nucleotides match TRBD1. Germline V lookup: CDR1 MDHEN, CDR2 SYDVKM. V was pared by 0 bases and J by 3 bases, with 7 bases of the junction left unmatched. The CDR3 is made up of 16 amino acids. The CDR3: CASSLWWDRMVYEQYF. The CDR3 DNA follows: TGTGCCAGCAGTTTATGGTGGGACAGGATGGTCTACGAGCAGTACTTC.

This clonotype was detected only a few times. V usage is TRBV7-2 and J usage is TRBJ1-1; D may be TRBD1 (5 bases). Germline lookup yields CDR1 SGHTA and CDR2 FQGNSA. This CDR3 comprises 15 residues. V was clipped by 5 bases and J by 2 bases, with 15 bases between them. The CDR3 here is CASSHTTRVNTEAFF. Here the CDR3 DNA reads TGTGCCAGCAGCCATACGACCAGGGTAAACACTGAAGCTTTCTTT.

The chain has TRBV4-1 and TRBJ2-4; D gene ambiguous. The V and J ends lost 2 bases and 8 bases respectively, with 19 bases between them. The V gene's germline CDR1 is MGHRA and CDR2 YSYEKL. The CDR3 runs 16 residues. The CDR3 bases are TGCGCCAGCAGCCAAATCTTCAGGTCCCATGCGGACATTCAGTACTTC. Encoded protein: CASSQIFRSHADIQYF.

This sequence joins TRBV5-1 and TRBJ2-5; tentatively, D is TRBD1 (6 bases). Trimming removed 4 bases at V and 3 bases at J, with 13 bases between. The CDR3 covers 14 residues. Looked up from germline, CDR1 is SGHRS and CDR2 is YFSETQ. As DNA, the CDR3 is TGCGCCAGCAGCACCGGACAGCCTAAAGAGACCCAGTACTTC. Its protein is CASSTGQPKETQYF.

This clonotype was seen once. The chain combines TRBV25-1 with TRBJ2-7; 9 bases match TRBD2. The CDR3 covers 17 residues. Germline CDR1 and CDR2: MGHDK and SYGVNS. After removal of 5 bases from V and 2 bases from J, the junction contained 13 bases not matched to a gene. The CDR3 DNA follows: TGTGCCAGCAGTTCCTACGGGGGCTTAGCGGGGGCCTACGAGCAGTACTTC. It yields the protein CASSSYGGLAGAYEQYF.